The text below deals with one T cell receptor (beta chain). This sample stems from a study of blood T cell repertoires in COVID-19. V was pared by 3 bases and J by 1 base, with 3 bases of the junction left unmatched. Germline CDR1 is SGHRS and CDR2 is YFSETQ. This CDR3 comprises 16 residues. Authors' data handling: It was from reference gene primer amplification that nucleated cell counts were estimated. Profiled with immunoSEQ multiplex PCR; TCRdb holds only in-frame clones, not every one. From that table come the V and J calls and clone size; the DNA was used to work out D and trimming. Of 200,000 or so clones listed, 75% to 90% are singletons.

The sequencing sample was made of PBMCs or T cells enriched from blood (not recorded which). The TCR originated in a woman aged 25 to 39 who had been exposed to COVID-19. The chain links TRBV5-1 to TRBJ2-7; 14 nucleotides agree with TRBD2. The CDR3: CASSWGLAGASYEQYF. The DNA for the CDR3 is TGCGCCAGCAGCTGGGGACTAGCGGGAGCATCCTACGAGCAGTACTTC.